A selection of T cell receptor beta chains follows, all from one sample in a study of healthy donors' naive CD4 and CD8 T cells. TCRdb re-analysed the reads in MiXCR, keeping a single row per CDR3 protein. The profile shows about 200,000 distinct CDR3 sequences, under 85% of them singletons. The sequenced sample was naive CD4+ and CD8+ T cells sorted from blood, pooled from several donors. The receptors stem from a pool of human donors in good health; the sample pools cells from several healthy donors. Both conserved end residues are part of each CDR3.

J gene: TRBJ1-2
V gene: TRBV10-3
CDR3 protein: CAISESRGEGYTF

J gene: TRBJ1-6
V gene: TRBV6-5
CDR3 protein: CASRPDRVNNSPLHF

J gene: TRBJ2-3
V gene: TRBV7-8
CDR3 protein: CASSLKIGQSTDTQYF

J gene: TRBJ1-5
V gene: TRBV12-3/TRBV12-4
CDR3 protein: CASRWGDDQPQHF

J gene: TRBJ2-4
V gene: TRBV19
CDR3 protein: CASTSWGLAKNIQYF

J gene: TRBJ2-1
V gene: TRBV6-5
CDR3 protein: CASSYGWGAGNEQFF

J gene: TRBJ2-1
V gene: TRBV12-3/TRBV12-4
CDR3 protein: CASSAGLAGGPWSYNEQFF

J gene: TRBJ2-7
V gene: TRBV29-1
CDR3 protein: CSVLGLAAYEQYF

J gene: TRBJ1-1
V gene: TRBV27
CDR3 protein: CASSLSMGAVTEAFF

J gene: TRBJ1-2
V gene: TRBV29-1
CDR3 protein: CSVLGGDGYTF

J gene: TRBJ1-1
V gene: TRBV5-1
CDR3 protein: CASSSGMNTEAFF

J gene: TRBJ2-3
V gene: TRBV29-1
CDR3 protein: CSVEGRDSTDTQYF

J gene: TRBJ1-1
V gene: TRBV28
CDR3 protein: CASSLFGGEPFF

J gene: TRBJ2-6
V gene: TRBV27
CDR3 protein: CASSWVGRTLSGANVLTF